The present T cell receptor beta chain was sequenced within a study of T cells in Graves' hyperthyroidism and ophthalmopathy (dated by TCRdb to between 2017 and 2020). At the level of the whole study: Peripheral blood was sampled at the time of initial diagnosis, prior to any treatment. To identify TCR V-J signatures that set the groups apart, the researchers used a discovery cohort of more than 95 patients, made up of roughly 45 with Graves' ophthalmopathy and 57 with stable Graves' hyperthyroidism. Prospective prediction of ophthalmopathy was tested in an independent validation cohort consisting of fewer than 20 hyperthyroidism patients and over 15 patients who later progressed to ophthalmopathy. The 90 or so discovery patients were randomly split 7:3 into training and test sets. In more than 5 Graves' hyperthyroidism patients, the study also compared T-cell repertoires from thyroid tissue with T-cell repertoires from blood. Once sampling was done, hyperthyroidism patients were given methimazole at a starting dose of 30 mg daily, whereas ophthalmopathy patients were given high-dose intravenous methylprednisolone. TCR Vbeta CDR3 sequencing of fewer than 150 peripheral blood samples (more than 40 ophthalmopathy, 70 to 85 hyperthyroidism and around 17 progressor patients) is reported in the paper.

The investigation overall reported the following: No statistical method was used to set the sample size in advance, and investigators knew the group allocation. Blood samples also contained most of the expanded thyroid clonotypes (frequency above 0.001), which suggests that blood repertoires may reflect thyroid immune responses. During validation, the model predicted progression to ophthalmopathy a median of around six months ahead of onset, with almost 71% sensitivity and around 72% specificity. A 13 V-J signature model separated ophthalmopathy from stable hyperthyroidism, with about 90% sensitivity and 81.08% specificity in cross-validation and 80%/75% in testing.

This clonotype was picked up many times. Which antigen it targets is not known. No much larger clone exists at a distance of one base, and base qualities are not known. Stable Graves' hyperthyroidism was defined as no progression to ophthalmopathy during 18 months of follow-up. Hyperthyroidism patients were newly diagnosed, with disease duration under 2 months, and aged 18 to 65 years. Patients with uncontrolled infections, other autoimmune diseases, pregnancy or lactation were excluded. Clinical symptoms, serum thyroxine and TRAb, thyroid ultrasound, and orbital computed tomography formed the basis for the diagnoses. PBMCs were separated from roughly 10 ml of fresh peripheral blood using Ficoll-Paque density gradient centrifugation. Trizol reagent was used to extract total RNA, and RNA quality was then checked on an Agilent 2100 Bioanalyzer. CDR1 is given as SGHVS and CDR2 as FQNEAQ, both from the germline V gene. The CDR3 contains 13 residues, cysteine and phenylalanine counted. The entry retains the CDR3 DNA only, 39 bases that are in frame from base 1. The trim is 4 bases for V and 8 bases for J, with a gap of 14 bases between the germline ends.

The TCR beta CDR3 regions were amplified from RNA transcripts. A first-round RT-PCR of the TCR CDR3 used the HTBI primer set with the Qiagen OneStep RT-PCR kit. The libraries were constructed in a second round of multiplex PCR and then size-selected and purified. The libraries were sequenced on an Illumina HiSeq2000 using paired-end 100 bp reads. As for the authors' bioinformatics: SOAPnuke was used to process the raw data, throwing out any read that contained adapters or uncalled bases, had a mean Phred below 15, or lacked an exact constant-primer or identifier match. High-quality paired reads were merged using COPE v1.2.5, and each unique nucleotide sequence was defined as a clonotype. MiTCR v1.1 was used to align the clonotypes against IMGT TRBV, TRBD and TRBJ reference segments. Only V-J combinations with frequency above 0.0001, covering roughly 99% of repertoires, were analysed. The TCS score was defined as F50 (clonal expansion) divided by E x V (chaos), with BLOSUM62-based TCRdist calculated between CDR3 peptides within each V-J. Welch's t-statistics and random forest reduced fewer than 600 V-J features to about 13, which were used in a naive Bayes classifier (R e1071). TCRdb passed the public sequencing reads through fastp at Q25 and MiXCR, retaining productive beta sequences. Under each unique CDR3 protein, matching rows form one entry showing the most common genes and DNA. The V and J calls were not made by the authors but by TCRdb's processing. The sample data list roughly 380,000 distinct CDR3 sequences, and about a fifth of these were observed just once. Around 3.6% of the sample is taken by the ten largest.

This chain joins TRBV7-8 to TRBJ1-1; the D gene cannot be resolved reliably. The sample taken for sequencing was blood. The TCR originated in a woman younger than 30 with Graves' hyperthyroidism. The CDR3 protein: CASSSEWGGEAFF. In nucleotide form, the sequence is TGTGCCAGCAGCTCCGAGTGGGGAGGGGAAGCTTTCTTT. With the portions outside the CDR3 filled from the reference TRBV7-8 and TRBJ1-1 genes, the complete variable region becomes GAGVSQSPRYKVAKRGQDVALRCDPISGHVSLFWYQQALGQGPEFLTYFQNEAQLDKSGLPSDRFFAERPEGSVSTLKIQRTQQEDSAVYLCASSSEWGGEAFFGQGTRLTVV.